The 16 T cell receptor beta chains reported below all come from one sample, sequenced in a study of tumor and adjacent non-tumor tissue in lung cancer. No cell sorting was done before RNA was extracted from the tissue. The normal lung tissue was taken more than 3 cm from the tumor edge. The library came from three nested PCR rounds adapted from ARM-PCR protocols. TCRdb re-called the multiplex PCR reads with MiXCR, one entry per CDR3 protein. The data show about 75,000 distinct CDR3 sequences, around 65% seen once. Sequenced: distant non-tumor lung tissue. Receptor source: a woman between 45 and 60 years old with non-small cell lung cancer.

There are a few counts of this clonotype. The junction shows a germline mismatch at one end, possibly a read error. V is TRBV11-2 and J is TRBJ2-1, with TRBD2 as a possible D gene (6 bases). The CDR3 runs to 14 residues. The germline gives CDR1 SGHAT, CDR2 FQNNGV. The CDR3 sequence: CASSLVGGPREQLF. In DNA, the CDR3 is TGTGCCAGCAGCTTAGTTGGTGGGCCTCGGGAGCAGCTCTTC.

Turning to this clonotype: A read error may explain this, as a much larger clone is one base away. V usage is TRBV5-4 and J usage is TRBJ2-3, with a weak D call TRBD1 (5 bases). Germline lookup yields CDR1 SGHNT and CDR2 YYREEE (reference sequence). With 4 bases removed from V and 6 bases from J, the gap between germline ends came to 12 bases. The CDR3 runs to 13 residues. The CDR3 loop reads CASSQGPRDTQYF. For the CDR3, the DNA is TGTGCCAGCAGCCAGGGCCCCCGTGATACGCAGTATTTT.

This clonotype was counted once. Here the CDR3 omits its conserved ending phenylalanine or tryptophan, so a read error is the likely source. The chain recombines TRBV29-1 with TRBJ1-1, with D uncertain. This CDR3 is 13 amino acids long. Per the germline V gene, CDR1 is SQVTM and CDR2 is ANQGSEA. The CDR3 protein is CSDTRTANTVAFY. The CDR3, as DNA: TGCAGCGATACAAGGACGGCGAACACTGTAGCTTTCTAT.

Concerning this clonotype: The junction departs from the called germline gene at one end, perhaps through a read error. The V gene is TRBV11-2, the J gene TRBJ2-1; D perhaps matches TRBD2 (6 bases). CDR3 size: 13 residues. Germline V gene lookup returns CDR1 SGHAT and CDR2 FQNNGV. The CDR3 spells CASRLESGLPQFF. The DNA of the CDR3 is TGTGCCAGCAGATTAGAATCGGGACTCCCTCAGTTCTTC.

Details on this clonotype: One end of the junction is discordant with germline, which a read error may explain. The V and J genes are TRBV7-9 and TRBJ2-1; TRBD2 matches at 7 bases. Germline assignment: CDR1 SEHNR and CDR2 FQNEAQ (reference sequence). The CDR3 has 15 amino acids. This CDR3 is CVSSLCGSLGNEQFF. The CDR3 DNA reads as TGTGTCAGCAGTCTTTGCGGGAGTCTGGGAAATGAGCAGTTCTTC. Full variable domain (outside the CDR3, taken from reference TRBV7-9 and TRBJ2-1): DTGVSQNPRHKITKRGQNVTFRCDPISEHNRLYWYRQTLGQGPEFLTYFQNEAQLEKSRLLSDRFSAERPKGSFSTLEIQRTEQGDSAMYLCVSSLCGSLGNEQFFGPGTRLTVL.

The table lists this clonotype with a few counts. Germline is not matched at one junction end, which may reflect a read error. The CDR3: CASSSRNQPQHF. CDR3 DNA sequence: TGTGCCAGCAGTTCCCGCAACCAGCCCCAGCATTTT. V and J are TRBV28 and TRBJ1-5; D not resolved. CDR1 is MDHEN and CDR2 is SYDVKM in the germline V gene. This CDR3 contains 12 residues.

As concerns this clonotype: In this CDR3 the conserved last residue, phenylalanine or tryptophan, is missing, so a read error is likely. The limits of the CDR3 on the DNA are not certain, so only TCRdb's listed CDR3 is given. The V call is TRBV11-2, the J call TRBJ2-7. Germline-derived CDR1 and CDR2 are SGHAT and FQNNGV. The CDR3 is 13 residues long, ends included. Here the CDR3 reads CASCLAAGYEHYI.

This clonotype was picked up many times. V and J are TRBV20-1 and TRBJ2-1, with 7 bases lining up with TRBD1. With V trimmed by 5 bases and J by 5 bases, 9 bases remained unmatched. Germline V lookup: CDR1 DFQATT, CDR2 SNEGSKA (reference sequence). The CDR3 extends over 14 amino acids. CDR3 region: CSALWPTGNNEQFF. CDR3 bases: TGCAGTGCTCTATGGCCGACAGGGAACAATGAGCAGTTCTTC.

This clonotype is labeled as medium-sized. The CDR3 is CASSSGLAEYYEQYF. DNA of the CDR3: TGTGCCAGCAGCTCGGGACTAGCGGAATACTACGAGCAGTACTTC. The chain combines TRBV11-1 with TRBJ2-7; TRBD2 matches at 11 bases. Germline V CDR1 and CDR2: SGHAT, FQDESV (reference sequence). The CDR3 extends over 15 amino acids. After removal of 4 bases from V and 3 bases from J, the junction contained 5 bases not matched to a gene.

This chain connects TRBV28 to TRBJ2-7; no clear D gene. Germline-derived CDR1 and CDR2 are MDHEN and SYDVKM. Between the trimmed V and J ends, which lost 1 base and 6 bases, there was a span of 16 bases. This CDR3 contains 15 residues. This chain's CDR3 is CASSLFGDGRGEQYF. The DNA for the CDR3 is TGTGCCAGCAGTTTATTCGGAGACGGCAGAGGCGAGCAGTACTTC. The entire variable domain, with the rest obtained from reference TRBV28 and TRBJ2-7, is as follows: DVKVTQSSRYLVKRTGEKVFLECVQDMDHENMFWYRQDPGLGLRLIYFSYDVKMKEKGDIPEGYSVSREKKERFSLILESASTNQTSMYLCASSLFGDGRGEQYFGPGTRLTVT.

This clonotype was found a few times. This sequence may be a read error, since a much larger clone differs from it by one base. The gene calls are TRBV29-1 and TRBJ2-3; TRBD2 matches at 11 bases. This CDR3 contains 14 residues. The germline V gene has CDR1 SQVTM and CDR2 ANQGSEA. The CDR3: CIVGLAGGGDTQYF. The CDR3 DNA reads as TGCATCGTGGGGCTAGCGGGAGGTGGAGATACGCAGTATTTT.

This clonotype was picked up a small number of times. The chain uses TRBV29-1 and TRBJ2-5; the match to TRBD2 covers 13 bases. The CDR3 is 16 amino acids. The V and J ends lost 4 bases and 5 bases, in that order; junction bases with no gene match: 10. Germline CDR1 SQVTM, CDR2 ANQGSEA. The CDR3 nucleotides are TGCAGCGTTGCGCTCACTAGCGGGAGGGATGTGGAGACCCAGTACTTC. Translated, it gives CSVALTSGRDVETQYF.

This clonotype appeared once. Relative to the germline gene, one junction end is altered; a read error may explain this. The V call is TRBV11-2, the J call TRBJ2-3; possible D gene TRBD2, 5 bases. The germline V gene has CDR1 SGHAT and CDR2 FQNNGV. There are 17 residues in the CDR3. DNA of the CDR3: TGTACCAGCAGCTTAGATAAAGGGCTAGCCTCCACAGATACGCAGTATTTT. Amino acids: CTSSLDKGLASTDTQYF.

This clonotype appeared many times. This chain uses TRBV10-3 with TRBJ1-1, with TRBD1 matching over 8 bases. After removal of 6 bases from V and 6 bases from J, the junction contained 12 bases not matched to a gene. The CDR3 has 15 amino acids. Germline V gene lookup returns CDR1 ENHRY and CDR2 SYGVKD. The CDR3 DNA sequence: TGTGCCATCAGATCACAGACAGGGGTGATACCTGAAGCTTTCTTT. Amino acids: CAIRSQTGVIPEAFF.

This clonotype is medium-sized (0.01 to 0.1%) within its sample. In DNA form, the CDR3 reads TGCGCCAGCAGCCAAGATTGGCTAGTATCCCACAATGAGCAGTTCTTC. The encoded protein is CASSQDWLVSHNEQFF. The chain recombines TRBV4-1 with TRBJ2-1, with D unclear. The germline V gene has CDR1 MGHRA and CDR2 YSYEKL. The CDR3 totals 16 residues. The V end lost 0 bases, the J end lost 5 bases, and 14 bases lay between the germline ends.

V usage is TRBV20-1 and J usage is TRBJ1-1; D unclear. V was clipped by 0 bases and J by 6 bases, with 11 bases between them. Germline loops: CDR1 DFQATT, CDR2 SNEGSKA (reference sequence). The CDR3 runs 13 residues. The CDR3 coding sequence is TGCAGTGCTAGAGATGGGCCACGGGCTGAAGCTTTCTTT. Translated: CSARDGPRAEAFF.